Many counts were recorded for the clone carrying this TCR beta chain. No antigen is known for it. The sample belongs to a study of early T cells in non-severe SARS-CoV-2 infection. Study-level information: Chains from this unsorted whole-blood bulk RNA could not be paired. Study outcomes and limitations: Private and CD4 specificities were missed by VDJdb matching, skewed to anti-spike CD8.

This CDR3 region has 14 residues. Trimming left V 5 bases short and J 4 bases short, with 14 bases between. In germline, CDR1 is SGHAT, CDR2 FQNNGV. Attachment of unique molecular identifiers was made to individual cDNA molecules. TCRdb re-called the 5' RACE reads with MiXCR, one entry per CDR3 protein. The table has some 34,000 distinct CDR3 sequences, around 6.8% seen once; the top ten hold around an eighth. Material: whole blood, obtained at baseline. The chain joins TRBV11-2 to TRBJ1-1; D remains unclear. This clonotype was obtained from an adult who was a healthcare worker with PCR-confirmed SARS-CoV-2 infection or an uninfected control (not recorded which). For the CDR3, the DNA is TGTGCCAGCAGCACCGGTAACAGCGTCACTGAAGCTTTCTTT. The encoded protein is CASSTGNSVTEAFF.